Following are 6 T cell receptor beta chains from one sample sequenced in a study of blood T cell repertoires in COVID-19. Repertoires were generated with immunoSEQ multiplex PCR, while TCRdb's copy carries only in-frame clones and drops some. This repertoire shows some 200,000 clones, 85% to 90% found once; its top ten account for around 5.8%. Input material: peripheral blood. The origin of the receptors is a man aged 35 to 55 with active or convalescent COVID-19.

This clone was found once. This chain joins TRBV19 and TRBJ2-1; D ambiguous. V was trimmed by 11 bases and J by 0 bases, leaving 14 bases between them. The CDR3 is made up of 14 amino acids. Germline V gene sequence: CDR1 LNHDA, CDR2 SQIVND (reference sequence). This CDR3 reads CASHSTSSYNEQFF. In DNA form, the CDR3 reads TGTGCCTCCCATTCCACGAGCTCCTACAATGAGCAGTTCTTC.

This clone was picked up one time. The chain employs TRBV19 and TRBJ1-3; D is unresolved. The CDR3 spans 14 residues. With 5 bases removed from V and 2 bases from J, the gap between germline ends came to 10 bases. Germline values: CDR1 LNHDA, CDR2 SQIVND (reference sequence). CDR3 residues: CASSQPGTGNTIYF. CDR3 DNA sequence: TGTGCCAGTAGTCAGCCGGGAACTGGAAACACCATATATTTT.

The genes are TRBV6-9 and TRBJ2-7, with 11 bases identical to TRBD1. J lost 5 bases, V lost 6 bases, and 3 bases had no gene match. CDR3 size: 13 residues. From germline, CDR1 is MNHGY and CDR2 SVAAGI. The chain's CDR3 is CASSRDRGDEQYF. The CDR3 DNA reads as TGTGCCAGCAGCCGGGACAGGGGGGACGAGCAGTACTTC.

The V call is TRBV4-3, the J call TRBJ2-6, with a possible D match to TRBD2 (7 bases). There are 17 residues in the CDR3. Per the germline V gene, CDR1 is LGHNA and CDR2 is YSLEER. V was trimmed by 0 bases and J by 3 bases, leaving 12 bases between them. This CDR3 reads CASSQDAGAIGANVLTF. DNA of the CDR3: TGCGCCAGCAGCCAAGATGCGGGGGCTATTGGGGCCAACGTCCTGACTTTC.

This rearrangement joins TRBV9 to TRBJ2-1; no clear D. The V gene's germline CDR1 is SGDLS and CDR2 YYNGEE. The CDR3 is 12 residues long. V was clipped by 4 bases and J by 6 bases, with 8 bases between them. The CDR3 spells CASSHRSNEQFF. CDR3 coding DNA: TGTGCCAGCAGCCATAGAAGCAATGAGCAGTTCTTC.

The CDR3 DNA reads TGCAGCGTTGTAAGGCAGGCCCAAGAGACCCAGTACTTC. Amino acids: CSVVRQAQETQYF. The genes are TRBV29-1 and TRBJ2-5; no definite D call. There are 13 residues in the CDR3. Germline CDR1 SQVTM, CDR2 ANQGSEA. The V gene lost 4 bases and the J gene lost 1 base, with 10 bases spanning the gap.